Following are 2 T cell receptor beta chains from one sample sequenced in a study of blood T cell repertoires in COVID-19. The table came from immunoSEQ multiplex PCR; TCRdb's copy has only in-frame clones and leaves some out. The table has 450,000 to 600,000 clones, around 87% seen once; the top ten hold roughly 0.7%. Sequencing was done on a sample of PBMCs or T cells enriched from blood (not recorded which). The receptors originated from a woman under 30 who had recovered from COVID-19.

CDR3 residues: CASNPPQGRPLDYGYTF. CDR3 DNA sequence: TGTGCCAGCAACCCCCCCCAGGGTCGACCCCTTGACTATGGCTACACCTTC. V and J are TRBV7-9 and TRBJ1-2, with D perhaps TRBD1 (5 bases). Germline CDR1 SEHNR, CDR2 FQNEAQ (reference sequence). V was trimmed by 7 bases and J by 3 bases, leaving 24 bases between them. The CDR3 contains 17 residues.

The chain combines TRBV24-1 with TRBJ2-1, with 10 bases matching TRBD1. Losses at the gene ends were 2 bases for V and 7 bases for J; bases not matched to a gene: 7. The CDR3 extends over 16 amino acids. CDR1 and CDR2 (germline): KGHDR, SFDVKD. The chain's CDR3 is CATSDYEGQGKNEQFF. The CDR3 DNA follows: TGTGCCACCAGTGATTACGAGGGACAGGGGAAAAATGAGCAGTTCTTC.